Below, 21 T cell receptor beta chains from the same sample are listed, as sequenced in a study of beta chain features in type 1 diabetes. Whole-study results and caveats: A moderate, significant TCRB CDR3 shortening appeared in type 1 diabetes across four CD4+ subsets.

No cognate antigen is known for these TCRs. As every portion of the isolated RNA was reverse transcribed, the sequencing read expressed TCRB transcripts. Sequencing used immunoSEQ multiplex PCR; TCRdb keeps in-frame clones, though not all of them. This sample yields 640,000 or so clones, of which around 15% are seen a single time; roughly 0.04% belongs to the top ten. Material for sequencing was naive CD4+ T cells from blood. Receptor source: a man between 18 and 35 years old with type 1 diabetes.

The table lists this clone with a few counts. The V and J genes are TRBV29-1 and TRBJ2-7; perhaps TRBD1 as D (6 bases). Germline values: CDR1 SQVTM, CDR2 ANQGSEA. The CDR3 is 10 amino acids. Trimming took 7 bases from V and 4 from J, leaving 8 bases between them. CDR3 coding DNA: TGCAGCGCACAGGGATACGAGCAGTACTTC. It is translated as CSAQGYEQYF.

With respect to this clone: The sample holds other DNA sequences that translate to the same CDR3. The CDR3 DNA sequence: TGCGCCAGCAGCTTGGGGGCTAGCGGAGGTCTCAATGAGCAGTTCTTC. It encodes CASSLGASGGLNEQFF. The chain couples TRBV5-1 to TRBJ2-1; 7 bases are shared with TRBD2. CDR1 SGHRS and CDR2 YFSETQ come from the germline V gene. The CDR3 extends over 16 amino acids. With V trimmed by 0 bases and J by 6 bases, 9 bases remained unmatched.

The chain recombines TRBV6-5 with TRBJ2-7; no clear D gene. This CDR3 has 15 amino acids. Germline CDR1 MNHEY, CDR2 SVGAGI. V shed 0 bases and J shed 3 bases, with 12 bases lying between them. CDR3 in amino acids: CASSYSGSLVYEQYF. In DNA form, the CDR3 reads TGTGCCAGCAGTTACTCCGGGTCCCTCGTCTACGAGCAGTACTTC.

This clone was observed a few times. Just one base apart from a much larger clone, this may be a read error. The same CDR3 arises from other DNA sequences in this sample as well. The chain is built from TRBV4-2 and TRBJ2-5, with D hard to call. CDR1 and CDR2 (germline): LGHNA, YNFKEQ. The CDR3 loop spans 11 amino acids. V lost 4 bases and J lost 1, with 1 base in between. CDR3 in amino acids: CASSLQETQYF. The CDR3, as DNA: TGTGCCAGCAGCCTCCAAGAGACCCAGTACTTC.

A few counts support this clone. The V call is TRBV29-1, the J call TRBJ2-1; 11 bases align to TRBD2. The J segment lost 8 bases and the V segment lost 4 bases, leaving 10 bases of the junction unmatched. This CDR3 region has 15 residues. Germline loops: CDR1 SQVTM, CDR2 ANQGSEA. The CDR3 DNA reads as TGCAGCGTTGCCCCCGCGGTAGCGGGGGGGCATGAGCAGTTCTTC. This gives the protein CSVAPAVAGGHEQFF.

This clone appeared a few times. J is TRBJ2-3 and V is TRBV5-1, with 10 positions matching TRBD1. J was trimmed by 1 base and V by 4 bases; bases with no gene match: 6. This CDR3 contains 16 residues. CDR1 is SGHRS, CDR2 YFSETQ, per germline. The CDR3 spells CASSLDRGRGTDTQYF. CDR3 sequence (DNA): TGCGCCAGCAGCCTCGACAGGGGGCGCGGCACAGATACGCAGTATTTT.

The J gene is TRBJ2-3, the V gene TRBV25-1; no reliable D call. The CDR3 contains 16 residues. The V gene lost 3 bases and the J gene lost 2 bases, with 15 bases spanning the gap. The V gene's germline CDR1 is MGHDK and CDR2 SYGVNS. CDR3 region: CASSEGFWGFTDTQYF. CDR3 in DNA: TGTGCCAGCAGTGAGGGCTTTTGGGGTTTCACAGATACGCAGTATTTT.

This clone was seen a handful of times. The chain recombines TRBV28 with TRBJ2-3; D gene ambiguous. The germline V gene encodes CDR1 MDHEN and CDR2 SYDVKM. V was trimmed by 4 bases and J by 0 bases, leaving 11 bases between them. This CDR3 has 15 amino acids. In DNA, the CDR3 is TGTGCCAGCAGTTCGCCCGGCTTAAGCACAGATACGCAGTATTTT. Its translation: CASSSPGLSTDTQYF.

This clone was seen only a few times. The chain links TRBV5-4 to TRBJ2-3; 7 bases agree with TRBD2. Germline CDR1 SGHNT, CDR2 YYREEE (reference sequence). This CDR3 contains 16 residues. The ends lost 3 bases at V and 0 bases at J; junction bases unmatched: 7. Here the CDR3 reads CASSSKLADSTDTQYF. CDR3 DNA sequence: TGTGCCAGCAGCTCAAAGCTAGCGGATAGCACAGATACGCAGTATTTT.

With regard to this clone: The sample contains more than one DNA sequence encoding this CDR3. The chain employs TRBV15 and TRBJ2-3; 8 bases match TRBD1. The CDR3 totals 14 residues. Germline CDR1 reads LNHNV; CDR2 reads YYDKDF (reference sequence). With V trimmed by 0 bases and J by 6 bases, 2 bases remained unmatched. The CDR3 nucleotides read TGTGCCACCAGCAGAGACAGGGGGCGGGATACGCAGTATTTT. This translates into CATSRDRGRDTQYF.

This clone came up a few times. This chain connects TRBV2 to TRBJ1-6; D uncertain. The V and J ends lost 7 bases and 0 bases respectively, with 10 bases between them. The V gene's germline CDR1 is SNHLY and CDR2 FYNNEI. The CDR3 has 15 residues. CDR3 region: CASKGISSYNSPLHF. The CDR3 region has the DNA TGTGCCAGCAAGGGCATCAGCTCCTATAATTCACCCCTCCACTTT.

This clone was seen a few times. This specimen includes other DNA sequences encoding the same CDR3. The rearrangement links TRBV30 to TRBJ1-5; unclear D gene. Germline V gene data show CDR1 as GTSNPN and CDR2 as SVGIG (reference sequence). The CDR3 sequence is 13 residues long. V lost 3 bases to trimming and J lost 0 bases, with 6 bases between them. CDR3 sequence reads: CAWSGDSNQPQHF. The CDR3 DNA reads TGTGCCTGGAGCGGAGATAGCAATCAGCCCCAGCATTTT.

The chain uses TRBV6-1 and TRBJ2-3; maybe TRBD2 (6 bases). Trimming removed 10 bases at V and 1 base at J, with 12 bases between. Germline CDR1 and CDR2: MNHNS and SASEGT. The CDR3 is 13 amino acids. CDR3 protein: CANEIAGTDTQYF. The CDR3 nucleotides read TGTGCCAACGAGATAGCGGGCACAGATACGCAGTATTTT.

This clone was recorded a few times. The gene calls are TRBV30 and TRBJ1-3; D may be TRBD1 (5 bases). This CDR3 has 14 residues. CDR1 is GTSNPN, CDR2 SVGIG, per germline (reference sequence). V gave up 4 bases and J gave up 0 bases, with 10 bases separating them. This CDR3 reads CAWTRQISGNTIYF. For the CDR3, the DNA is TGTGCCTGGACCCGACAGATCTCTGGAAACACCATATATTTT.

The chain combines TRBV4-3 with TRBJ2-7; weak D call: TRBD2 (6 bases). The CDR3 contains 17 residues. Germline V gene sequence: CDR1 LGHNA, CDR2 YSLEER. Trimming left V 0 bases short and J 7 bases short, with 22 bases between. CDR3 nucleotides: TGCGCCAGCAGCCAAGATCGGACGACTAGTACCTTGGGGGAGCAGTACTTC. Translated, it gives CASSQDRTTSTLGEQYF.

The chain recombines TRBV6-6 with TRBJ1-2; possibly TRBD1 for D (5 bases). The CDR3 runs 13 residues. V was pared by 1 base and J by 8 bases, with 11 bases between. CDR1 MNHNY and CDR2 SVGAGI come from the germline V gene (reference sequence). In DNA form, the CDR3 reads TGTGCCAGCAGTTACTGGCAGGGTGACGGCTACACCTTC. This translates into CASSYWQGDGYTF.

The rearrangement uses TRBV7-9 and TRBJ2-7; D gene ambiguous. Germline-derived CDR1 and CDR2 are SEHNR and FQNEAQ (reference sequence). The CDR3 covers 15 residues. Between the trimmed V and J ends, which lost 1 base and 2 bases, there was a span of 12 bases. CDR3 in amino acids: CASSLDPGSTYEQYF. CDR3 sequence (DNA): TGTGCCAGCAGCTTAGATCCCGGTTCGACCTACGAGCAGTACTTC.

The J gene is TRBJ2-7, the V gene TRBV27; D remains unclear. This CDR3 is built from 16 residues. V was shortened by 6 bases and J by 0 bases, with 18 bases between the two germline ends. CDR1 is MNHEY and CDR2 is SMNVEV in the germline V gene (reference sequence). The CDR3 spells CASSSLLGTSSYEQYF. The CDR3 nucleotides read TGTGCCAGCAGCTCCCTTCTTGGTACGAGCTCCTACGAGCAGTACTTC.

This clone was seen more than once but under ten times. V usage is TRBV7-3 and J usage is TRBJ2-1; 10 nucleotides align to TRBD2. The germline CDR1 and CDR2 sequences are SGHTA and FQGTGA. V lost 3 bases to trimming and J lost 4 bases; unmatched junction nucleotides: 6. This CDR3 has 16 amino acids. In nucleotides, the CDR3 is TGTGCCAGCAGCTTGACCGGGACTAGCGCATACAATGAGCAGTTCTTC. This gives the protein CASSLTGTSAYNEQFF.

The chain carries TRBV5-1 and TRBJ2-5, with a weak D call TRBD2 (5 bases). Trimming pared 4 bases from V and 5 bases from J, leaving 12 bases between. The CDR3 loop spans 13 amino acids. Germline lookup yields CDR1 SGHRS and CDR2 YFSETQ. The CDR3 loop reads CASSRTPGETQYF. The CDR3 nucleotides are TGCGCCAGCAGCCGGACGCCGGGGGAGACCCAGTACTTC. The full variable domain, its missing parts supplied by reference TRBV5-1 and TRBJ2-5, is KAGVTQTPRYLIKTRGQQVTLSCSPISGHRSVSWYQQTPGQGLQFLFEYFSETQRNKGNFPGRFSGRQFSNSRSEMNVSTLELGDSALYLCASSRTPGETQYFGPGTRLLVL.

A few counts support this clone. The V and J genes are TRBV28 and TRBJ1-2; 7 nucleotides match TRBD1. V lost 6 bases and J lost 8; bases outside the gene matches: 15. The CDR3 loop spans 15 amino acids. Germline V gene lookup returns CDR1 MDHEN and CDR2 SYDVKM. CDR3 in amino acids: CASSPATGSPIGYTF. CDR3 DNA sequence: TGTGCCAGCAGCCCAGCGACAGGGTCTCCTATCGGCTACACCTTC.